Listed here are 17 T cell receptor beta chains from one sample, sequenced in a study of blood T cell repertoires in COVID-19. TCRdb keeps only in-frame clones here, not all; method: immunoSEQ multiplex PCR. The table lists some 71,000 clones, about four fifths of them singletons. Material for sequencing was peripheral blood. These receptors came from a woman in her 70s with acute or convalescent COVID-19.

This CDR3 is CAIIPLGTSGKEQFF. CDR3 nucleotide sequence: TGTGCCATCATACCCCTTGGGACTAGCGGGAAGGAGCAGTTCTTC. This chain links TRBV2 with TRBJ2-1, with 13 bases that match TRBD2. CDR1 and CDR2 from the germline V gene are SNHLY and FYNNEI. The junction had 13 bases not matched to a gene; V was cut back by 10 bases and J by 10 bases. There are 15 residues in the CDR3.

This chain uses TRBV30 with TRBJ1-4; no definite D call. Between the trimmed V and J ends, which lost 8 bases and 8 bases, there was a span of 18 bases. The CDR3 has 13 residues. In germline, CDR1 is GTSNPN, CDR2 SVGIG (reference sequence). In DNA, the CDR3 is TGTGCCGGACTAGGAGGGAACGGAGAAAAACTGTTTTTT. It codes for CAGLGGNGEKLFF.

The chain recombines TRBV24-1 with TRBJ2-1; unclear D gene. CDR3 length: 14 amino acids. Germline CDR1 and CDR2: KGHDR and SFDVKD. V was shortened by 3 bases and J by 0 bases, with 5 bases between the two germline ends. The CDR3 sequence: CATSDRSSYNEQFF. The CDR3, as DNA: TGTGCCACCAGTGATAGGAGCTCCTACAATGAGCAGTTCTTC.

The V and J genes are TRBV10-3 and TRBJ2-5; maybe TRBD2 (5 bases). CDR1 and CDR2 (germline): ENHRY, SYGVKD. The CDR3 spans 11 residues. V dropped 10 bases and J dropped 5 bases, with 11 bases sitting between them. The CDR3 region has the DNA TGTGCCACTGACTCGGGGGAGACCCAGTACTTC. Translation: CATDSGETQYF.

V is TRBV6-1 and J is TRBJ1-1; D is unclear. Germline assignment: CDR1 MNHNS and CDR2 SASEGT. Between the trimmed V and J ends, which lost 3 bases and 11 bases, there was a span of 10 bases. The CDR3 extends over 11 amino acids. CDR3 sequence (DNA): TGTGCCAGCAGTGACGTGCGATGGGCTTTCTTT. Amino acid sequence: CASSDVRWAFF.

The rearrangement joins TRBV3-1 (or the pseudogene TRBV3-2) to TRBJ2-2; 9 bases fit TRBD2. The CDR3 is 15 residues long. Looked up from germline, CDR1 is LGHDT and CDR2 is YNNKEL (reference sequence). J gave up 5 bases and V 7 bases, and 8 bases lay outside the gene matches. CDR3 in amino acids: CASTLREGITGELFF. The CDR3 coding sequence is TGTGCCAGCACCTTGCGGGAGGGCATTACCGGGGAGCTGTTTTTT.

The chain links TRBV6-5 to TRBJ2-2; 8 positions agree with TRBD2. Losses at the gene ends were 8 bases for V and 5 bases for J; bases not matched to a gene: 10. Germline V CDR1 and CDR2: MNHEY, SVGAGI. This CDR3 region has 15 residues. CDR3 nucleotide sequence: TGTGCCAGCCTCAGTATACGGGGGGGAACCGGGGAGCTGTTTTTT. Translating gives CASLSIRGGTGELFF.

The genes are TRBV15 and TRBJ1-3; possible D gene TRBD1, 5 bases. There are 16 residues in the CDR3. The V gene lost 1 base and the J gene lost 0 bases, with 10 bases spanning the gap. Germline CDR1 and CDR2: LNHNV and YYDKDF (reference sequence). The CDR3 region has the DNA TGTGCCACCAGCAGAGGACAGACAGACTCTGGAAACACCATATATTTT. Encoded protein: CATSRGQTDSGNTIYF.

The count of this clone is one. The chain uses TRBV4-3 and TRBJ2-2, with 9 bases identical to TRBD1. The CDR3 runs 16 residues. Germline values: CDR1 LGHNA, CDR2 YSLEER. The trim removed 1 base at V and 6 bases at J, leaving 6 bases unmatched. CDR3 sequence: CASSQGTGVVPGELFF. The CDR3 nucleotides read TGCGCCAGCAGCCAAGGGACAGGGGTCGTCCCCGGGGAGCTGTTTTTT.

The rearrangement joins TRBV6-2 or TRBV6-3 to TRBJ1-1, with a weak D call TRBD1 (5 bases). In germline, CDR1 is MNHEY, CDR2 SVGEGT. The length of the CDR3 is 14 residues. V gave up 5 bases and J gave up 6 bases, with 16 bases separating them. The CDR3 region is CASSPGYQVSEAFF. The CDR3, as DNA: TGTGCCAGCAGTCCAGGGTATCAGGTCTCTGAAGCTTTCTTT.

The V and J genes are TRBV6-5 and TRBJ2-2; D is possibly TRBD1 (5 bases). Per germline, CDR1 MNHEY and CDR2 SVGAGI. The V end lost 6 bases, the J end lost 7 bases, and 15 bases lay between the germline ends. The CDR3 runs 14 residues. The CDR3 spells CASSISQGFGELFF. The CDR3 DNA reads TGTGCCAGCAGCATTTCCCAGGGATTCGGGGAGCTGTTTTTT.

The CDR3 spells CASSGVRQNEQYF. Here the CDR3 DNA reads TGTGCCAGCAGCGGGGTGAGACAGAACGAGCAGTACTTC. V is TRBV11-2 and J is TRBJ2-7; D is possibly TRBD1 (5 bases). The ends were cut back, 5 bases at V and 5 bases at J, with 13 bases in the middle. The length of the CDR3 is 13 residues. CDR1 SGHAT and CDR2 FQNNGV come from the germline V gene.

The V and J genes are TRBV3-1 (or the pseudogene TRBV3-2) and TRBJ2-2, with TRBD2 matching 10 bases. The junction had 9 bases not matched to a gene; V was cut back by 4 bases and J by 4 bases. This CDR3 comprises 17 residues. The germline CDR1 and CDR2 sequences are LGHDT and YNNKEL (reference sequence). The CDR3 reads CASSPYPASGGTGELFF. In DNA, the CDR3 is TGTGCCAGCAGCCCCTACCCGGCTAGCGGGGGCACCGGGGAGCTGTTTTTT.

This chain uses TRBV9 with TRBJ2-1, with 8 bases identical to TRBD2. Germline assignment: CDR1 SGDLS and CDR2 YYNGEE. This CDR3 comprises 14 residues. V was clipped by 4 bases and J by 8 bases; unmatched bases: 8. The CDR3 coding sequence is TGTGCCAGCAGCTGGCGGGAGGAGGCGTATGAGCAGTTCTTC. Encoded protein: CASSWREEAYEQFF.

The rearrangement links TRBV9 to TRBJ2-3, with TRBD2 matching 11 bases. The CDR3 is 16 residues long. V lost 3 bases, J lost 3 bases, and 6 bases stayed unmatched. Germline CDR1 and CDR2: SGDLS and YYNGEE. CDR3 coding DNA: TGTGCCAGCAGCGCCAGTAGCGGGAGGGGAACAGATACGCAGTATTTT. It is translated as CASSASSGRGTDTQYF.

This clone was counted a few times. This sequence joins TRBV5-6 and TRBJ2-3; the match to TRBD1 covers 10 bases. Germline CDR1 reads SGHDT; CDR2 reads YYEEEE. There are 15 residues in the CDR3. J lost 5 bases, V lost 3 bases, and 6 bases had no gene match. The CDR3 DNA sequence: TGTGCCAGCAGCTACGGGACAGGGGAGGGAGATACGCAGTATTTT. As protein: CASSYGTGEGDTQYF.

The chain has TRBV30 and TRBJ2-6; possible D gene TRBD2, 6 bases. Germline lookup yields CDR1 GTSNPN and CDR2 SVGIG (reference sequence). CDR3 length equals 17 residues. With 7 bases removed from V and 0 bases from J, the gap between germline ends came to 19 bases. DNA of the CDR3: TGTGCCTCGCCCCCCCGGGACTCCCACTCTGGGGCCAACGTCCTGACTTTC. This gives the protein CASPPRDSHSGANVLTF.